Presented here are 3 T cell receptor beta chains from one specimen sequenced in a study of blood T cell repertoires in COVID-19. Using immunoSEQ multiplex PCR, the repertoire was profiled, and TCRdb retains in-frame clones only, with some absent. The sample has hundreds of thousands of clones, roughly 85% seen once. Material for sequencing was PBMCs or T cells enriched from blood (not recorded which). Source of these receptors: a man aged 35-49 years who had been exposed to COVID-19.

V and J are TRBV6-5 and TRBJ1-1, with D unclear. The CDR3 totals 13 residues. Trimming removed 4 bases at V and 11 bases at J, with 17 bases between. From germline, CDR1 is MNHEY and CDR2 SVGAGI. Here the CDR3 reads CASSSTSYDLAFF. CDR3 sequence (DNA): TGTGCCAGCAGTTCGACTTCCTATGATTTGGCTTTCTTT.

This sequence joins TRBV27 and TRBJ2-1; D perhaps matches TRBD1 (5 bases). In germline, CDR1 is MNHEY, CDR2 SMNVEV (reference sequence). The V end lost 5 bases, the J end lost 4 bases, and 6 bases lay between the germline ends. The CDR3 spans 12 residues. CDR3 in amino acids: CASSQGYNEQFF. The CDR3 nucleotides are TGTGCCAGCAGTCAGGGATACAATGAGCAGTTCTTC.

This chain connects TRBV12-3 or TRBV12-4 to TRBJ2-7, with 8 bases matching TRBD2. This CDR3 region has 13 residues. The ends lost 3 bases at V and 7 bases at J; junction bases unmatched: 5. CDR3 region: CASSFAGGIEQYF. The DNA of the CDR3 is TGTGCCAGCAGTTTCGCGGGAGGTATTGAGCAGTACTTC.